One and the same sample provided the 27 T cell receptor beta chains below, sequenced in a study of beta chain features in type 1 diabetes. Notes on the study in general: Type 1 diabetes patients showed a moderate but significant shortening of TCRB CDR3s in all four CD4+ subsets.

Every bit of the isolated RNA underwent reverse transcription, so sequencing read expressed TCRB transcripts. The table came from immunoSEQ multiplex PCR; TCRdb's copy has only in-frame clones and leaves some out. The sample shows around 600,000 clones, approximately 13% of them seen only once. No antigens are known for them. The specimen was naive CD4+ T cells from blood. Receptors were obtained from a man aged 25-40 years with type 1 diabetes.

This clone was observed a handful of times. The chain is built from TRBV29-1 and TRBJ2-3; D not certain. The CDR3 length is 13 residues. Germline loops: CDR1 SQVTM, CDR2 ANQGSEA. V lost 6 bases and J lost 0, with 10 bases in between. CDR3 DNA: TGCAGCGTGCAGAGCTCTAGCACAGATACGCAGTATTTT. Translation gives CSVQSSSTDTQYF.

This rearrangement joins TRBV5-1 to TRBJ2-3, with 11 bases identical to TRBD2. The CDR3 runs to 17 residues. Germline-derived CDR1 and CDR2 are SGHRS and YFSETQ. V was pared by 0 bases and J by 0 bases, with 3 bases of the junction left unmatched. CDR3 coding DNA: TGCGCCAGCAGCTTGGCACTAGCGGGGGCTAGCACAGATACGCAGTATTTT. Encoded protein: CASSLALAGASTDTQYF.

The DNA of the CDR3 is TGCGCCAGCAGCCTAACTATGACAGGGAATCAGCCCCAGCATTTT. This sequence encodes CASSLTMTGNQPQHF. V and J are TRBV4-3 and TRBJ1-5; 7 nucleotides line up with TRBD1. Germline V gene sequence: CDR1 LGHNA, CDR2 YSLEER. The V and J ends lost 4 bases and 4 bases, in that order; junction bases with no gene match: 7. CDR3 length: 15 amino acids.

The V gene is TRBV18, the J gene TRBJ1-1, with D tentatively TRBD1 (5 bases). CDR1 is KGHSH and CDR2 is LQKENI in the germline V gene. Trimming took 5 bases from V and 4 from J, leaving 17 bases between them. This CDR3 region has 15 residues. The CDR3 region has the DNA TGTGCCAGCTCAGCCCCGGGGCGAGGTGGCACTGAAGCTTTCTTT. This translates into CASSAPGRGGTEAFF.

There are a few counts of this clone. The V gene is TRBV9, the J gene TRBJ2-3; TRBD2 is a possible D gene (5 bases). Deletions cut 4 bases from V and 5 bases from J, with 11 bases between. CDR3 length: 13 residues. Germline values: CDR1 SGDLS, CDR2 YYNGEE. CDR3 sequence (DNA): TGTGCCAGCAGCCCTTTGAGGGAAGATACGCAGTATTTT. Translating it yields CASSPLREDTQYF. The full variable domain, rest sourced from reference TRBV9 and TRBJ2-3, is DSGVTQTPKHLITATGQRVTLRCSPRSGDLSVYWYQQSLDQGLQFLIQYYNGEERAKGNILERFSAQQFPDLHSELNLSSLELGDSALYFCASSPLREDTQYFGPGTRLTVL.

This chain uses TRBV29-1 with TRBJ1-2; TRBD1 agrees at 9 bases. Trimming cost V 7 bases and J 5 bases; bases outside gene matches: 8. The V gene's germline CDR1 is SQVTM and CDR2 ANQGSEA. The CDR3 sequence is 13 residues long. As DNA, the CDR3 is TGCAGCGCCTCAGCCGGACAGGGGTATGGCTACACCTTC. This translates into CSASAGQGYGYTF.

CDR3 sequence (DNA): TGCGCCAGCAGCCAAGATCTGGGGACTAGTTATTACAATGAGCAGTTCTTC. Amino acid sequence: CASSQDLGTSYYNEQFF. J is TRBJ2-1 and V is TRBV4-3, with 8 bases aligning to TRBD2. V lost 0 bases and J lost 4; bases outside the gene matches: 8. The CDR3 loop spans 17 amino acids. Looked up from germline, CDR1 is LGHNA and CDR2 is YSLEER.

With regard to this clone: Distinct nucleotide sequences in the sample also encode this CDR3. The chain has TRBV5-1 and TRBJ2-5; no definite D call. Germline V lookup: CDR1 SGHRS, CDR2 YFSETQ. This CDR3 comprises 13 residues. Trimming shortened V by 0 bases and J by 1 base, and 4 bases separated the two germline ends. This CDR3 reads CASSLGSQETQYF. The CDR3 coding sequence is TGCGCCAGCAGCTTGGGCAGCCAAGAGACCCAGTACTTC.

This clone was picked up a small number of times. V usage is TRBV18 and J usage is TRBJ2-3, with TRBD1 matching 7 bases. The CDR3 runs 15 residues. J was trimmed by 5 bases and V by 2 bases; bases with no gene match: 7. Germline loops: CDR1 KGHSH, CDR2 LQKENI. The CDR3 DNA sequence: TGTGCCAGCTCACCAAAGGGGGCGCAAGAAGATACGCAGTATTTT. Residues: CASSPKGAQEDTQYF. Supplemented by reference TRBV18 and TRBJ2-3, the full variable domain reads NAGVMQNPRHLVRRRGQEARLRCSPMKGHSHVYWYRQLPEEGLKFMVYLQKENIIDESGMPKERFSAEFPKEGPSILRIQQVVRGDSAAYFCASSPKGAQEDTQYFGPGTRLTVL.

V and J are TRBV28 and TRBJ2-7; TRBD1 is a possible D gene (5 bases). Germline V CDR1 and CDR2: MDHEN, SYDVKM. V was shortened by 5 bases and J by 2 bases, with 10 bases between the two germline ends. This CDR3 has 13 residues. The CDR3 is CASSATDPYEQYF. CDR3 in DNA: TGTGCCAGCAGTGCGACAGATCCCTACGAGCAGTACTTC.

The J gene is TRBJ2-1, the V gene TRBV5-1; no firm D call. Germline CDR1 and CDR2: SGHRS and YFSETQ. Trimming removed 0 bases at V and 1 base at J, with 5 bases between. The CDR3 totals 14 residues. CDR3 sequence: CASSLGNSYNEQFF. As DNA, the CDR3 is TGCGCCAGCAGCTTGGGGAATTCCTACAATGAGCAGTTCTTC.

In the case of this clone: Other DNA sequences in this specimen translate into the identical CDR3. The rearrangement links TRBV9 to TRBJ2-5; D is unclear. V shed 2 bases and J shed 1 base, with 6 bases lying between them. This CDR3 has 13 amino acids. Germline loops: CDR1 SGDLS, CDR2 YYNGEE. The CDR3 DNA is TGTGCCAGCAGCGTCGCAGTCCAAGAGACCCAGTACTTC. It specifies CASSVAVQETQYF. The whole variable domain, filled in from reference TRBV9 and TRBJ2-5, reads DSGVTQTPKHLITATGQRVTLRCSPRSGDLSVYWYQQSLDQGLQFLIQYYNGEERAKGNILERFSAQQFPDLHSELNLSSLELGDSALYFCASSVAVQETQYFGPGTRLLVL.

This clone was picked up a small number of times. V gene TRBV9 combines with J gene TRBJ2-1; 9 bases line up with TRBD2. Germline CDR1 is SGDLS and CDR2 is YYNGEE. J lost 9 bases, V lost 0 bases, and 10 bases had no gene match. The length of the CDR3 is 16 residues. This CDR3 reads CASSVGAGTSLSEQFF. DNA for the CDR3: TGTGCCAGCAGCGTAGGGGCCGGGACTAGCCTTTCTGAGCAGTTCTTC.

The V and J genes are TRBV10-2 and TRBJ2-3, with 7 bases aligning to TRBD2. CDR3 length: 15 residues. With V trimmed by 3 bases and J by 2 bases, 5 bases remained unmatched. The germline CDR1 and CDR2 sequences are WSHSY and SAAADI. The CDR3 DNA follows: TGCGCCAGCAGTGATGAGACTAGCTTCACAGATACGCAGTATTTT. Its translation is CASSDETSFTDTQYF.

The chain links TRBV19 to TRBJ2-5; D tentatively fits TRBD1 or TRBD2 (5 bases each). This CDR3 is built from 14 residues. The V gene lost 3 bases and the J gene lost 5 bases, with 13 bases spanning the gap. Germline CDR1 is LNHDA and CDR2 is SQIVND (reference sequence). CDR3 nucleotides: TGTGCCAGTAGTATTGGGGGTCATTCTGAGACCCAGTACTTC. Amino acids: CASSIGGHSETQYF.

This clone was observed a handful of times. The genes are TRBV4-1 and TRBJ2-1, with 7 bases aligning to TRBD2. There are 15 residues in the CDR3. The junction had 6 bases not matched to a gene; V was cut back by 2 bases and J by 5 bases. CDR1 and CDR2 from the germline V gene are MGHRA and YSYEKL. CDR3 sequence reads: CASSQPRTRDNEQFF. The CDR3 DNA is TGCGCCAGCAGCCAACCCAGGACTAGAGACAATGAGCAGTTCTTC.

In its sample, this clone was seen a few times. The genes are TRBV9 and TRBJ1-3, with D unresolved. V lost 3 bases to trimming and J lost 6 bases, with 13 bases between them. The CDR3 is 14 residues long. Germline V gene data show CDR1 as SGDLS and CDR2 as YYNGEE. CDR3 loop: CASSAWTGENTIYF. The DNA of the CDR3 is TGTGCCAGCAGCGCTTGGACTGGGGAAAACACCATATATTTT.

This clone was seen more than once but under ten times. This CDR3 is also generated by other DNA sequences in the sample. The CDR3 reads CASSLRVGNEQFF. CDR3 in DNA: TGTGCCAGCAGCTTACGGGTGGGCAATGAGCAGTTCTTC. The chain combines TRBV5-4 with TRBJ2-1; D ambiguous. The CDR3 has 13 amino acids. In germline, CDR1 is SGHNT, CDR2 YYREEE (reference sequence). Between the trimmed V and J ends, which lost 2 bases and 6 bases, there was a span of 9 bases.

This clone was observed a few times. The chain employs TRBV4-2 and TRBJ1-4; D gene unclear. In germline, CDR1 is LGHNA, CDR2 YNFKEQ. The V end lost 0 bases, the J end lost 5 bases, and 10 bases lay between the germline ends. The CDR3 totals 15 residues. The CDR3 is CASSQDFKVNEKLFF. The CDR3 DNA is TGTGCCAGCAGCCAAGATTTTAAAGTGAATGAAAAACTGTTTTTT.

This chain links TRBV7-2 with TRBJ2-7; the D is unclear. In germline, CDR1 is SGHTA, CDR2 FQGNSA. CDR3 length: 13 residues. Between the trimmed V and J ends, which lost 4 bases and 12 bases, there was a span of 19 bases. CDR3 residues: CASSYQSRDQSYF. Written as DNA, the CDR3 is TGTGCCAGCAGCTACCAGTCCCGTGACCAATCGTACTTC.

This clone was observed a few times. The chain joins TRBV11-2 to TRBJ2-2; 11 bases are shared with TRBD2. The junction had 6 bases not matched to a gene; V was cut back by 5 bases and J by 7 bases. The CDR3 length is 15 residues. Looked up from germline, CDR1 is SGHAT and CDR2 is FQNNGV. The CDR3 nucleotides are TGTGCCAGCAGCCGACTAGCGGGGTCCGACGGGGAGCTGTTTTTT. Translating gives CASSRLAGSDGELFF.

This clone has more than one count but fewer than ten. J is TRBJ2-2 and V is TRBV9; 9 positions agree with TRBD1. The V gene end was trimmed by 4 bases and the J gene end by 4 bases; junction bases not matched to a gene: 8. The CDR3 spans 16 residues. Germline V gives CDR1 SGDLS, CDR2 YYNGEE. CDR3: CASSFNRGRTTGELFF. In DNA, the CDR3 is TGTGCCAGCAGCTTTAACAGGGGGCGGACCACCGGGGAGCTGTTTTTT.

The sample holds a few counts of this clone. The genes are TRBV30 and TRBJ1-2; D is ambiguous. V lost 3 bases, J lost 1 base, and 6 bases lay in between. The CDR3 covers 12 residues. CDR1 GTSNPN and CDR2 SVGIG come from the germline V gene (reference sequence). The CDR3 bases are TGTGCCTGGAGAGACCATAACTATGGCTACACCTTC. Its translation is CAWRDHNYGYTF.

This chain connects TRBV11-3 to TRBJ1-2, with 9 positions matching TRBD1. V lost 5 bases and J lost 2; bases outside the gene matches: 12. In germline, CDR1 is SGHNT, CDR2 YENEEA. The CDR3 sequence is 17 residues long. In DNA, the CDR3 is TGTGCCAGCAGCGTTAGCCGGACAGGGGTTGTCAACTATGGCTACACCTTC. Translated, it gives CASSVSRTGVVNYGYTF.

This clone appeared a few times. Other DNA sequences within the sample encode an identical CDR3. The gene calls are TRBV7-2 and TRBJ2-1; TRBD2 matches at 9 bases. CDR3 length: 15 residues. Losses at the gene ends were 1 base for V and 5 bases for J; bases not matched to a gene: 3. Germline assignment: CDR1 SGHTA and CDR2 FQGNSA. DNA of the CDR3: TGTGCCAGCAGCTTAGAACTAGCGGGCAACAATGAGCAGTTCTTC. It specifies CASSLELAGNNEQFF.

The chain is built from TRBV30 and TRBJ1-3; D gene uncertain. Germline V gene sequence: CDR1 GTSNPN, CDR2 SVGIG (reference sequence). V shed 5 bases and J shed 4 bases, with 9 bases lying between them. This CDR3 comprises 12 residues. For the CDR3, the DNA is TGTGCCTGGGACTATAAAGGAAACACCATATATTTT. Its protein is CAWDYKGNTIYF.

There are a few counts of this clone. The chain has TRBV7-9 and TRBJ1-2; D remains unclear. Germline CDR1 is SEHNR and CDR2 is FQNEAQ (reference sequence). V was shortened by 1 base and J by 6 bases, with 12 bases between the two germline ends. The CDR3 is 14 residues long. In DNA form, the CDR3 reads TGTGCCAGCAGCTTAGTAGGCAGCTGGGATGGCTACACCTTC. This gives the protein CASSLVGSWDGYTF. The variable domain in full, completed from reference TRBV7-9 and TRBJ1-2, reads DTGVSQNPRHKITKRGQNVTFRCDPISEHNRLYWYRQTLGQGPEFLTYFQNEAQLEKSRLLSDRFSAERPKGSFSTLEIQRTEQGDSAMYLCASSLVGSWDGYTFGSGTRLTVV.